The clone carrying this T cell receptor beta chain was seen a few times. As yet, its antigen is unknown. The sample comes from a study of response to subunit inactivated influenza vaccine. Study-wide points: Authors suggested few new T cells are recruited by each seasonal influenza vaccination.

The CDR3 has 14 amino acids. The V end was cut by 2 bases, the J end by 8 bases, with 13 bases between. CDR1 SGHVS and CDR2 FQNEAQ come from the germline V gene. TCRdb fed the RT-PCR reads into MiXCR, producing one record per CDR3 protein. The sample shows more than 700,000 distinct CDR3 sequences, less than 25% of them seen only once. The clonotype was recovered from a man in his fifties or sixties who received an inactivated influenza vaccine. The sample was PBMCs from blood, taken about 5 days after vaccination. This chain joins TRBV7-8 and TRBJ2-1; unclear D gene. CDR3 coding DNA: TGTGCCAGCAGCTTACATGAAGTAAGGGATGAGCAGTTCTTC. This codes for CASSLHEVRDEQFF.